The 17 T cell receptor beta chains listed next were all sequenced from one sample in a study of T cell responses to AZD1222 COVID-19 vaccine. The table came from immunoSEQ multiplex PCR; TCRdb's copy has only in-frame clones and leaves some out. The sample has 95,000 to 100,000 clones, 90% seen once; the top ten hold 1.3%. The sequenced sample was peripheral blood, obtained on day 0 of AZD1222 vaccination. Receptors were obtained from an adult in good health.

The J gene is TRBJ1-2, the V gene TRBV19; the D is unclear. This CDR3 spans 12 amino acids. Germline V gene data show CDR1 as LNHDA and CDR2 as SQIVND (reference sequence). With 9 bases removed from V and 4 bases from J, the gap between germline ends came to 12 bases. The CDR3 reads CASKQTTYGYTF. The CDR3 coding sequence is TGTGCCAGCAAACAGACGACCTATGGCTACACCTTC. Using reference TRBV19 and TRBJ1-2 for the parts outside the CDR3, the full variable domain is DGGITQSPKYLFRKEGQNVTLSCEQNLNHDAMYWYRQDPGQGLRLIYYSQIVNDFQKGDIAEGYSVSREKKESFPLTVTSAQKNPTAFYLCASKQTTYGYTFGSGTRLTVV.

The genes are TRBV5-1 and TRBJ2-1, with 9 bases identical to TRBD1. CDR3 size: 15 residues. V gave up 1 base and J gave up 9 bases; unmatched junction bases: 8. Germline CDR1 is SGHRS and CDR2 is YFSETQ. CDR3 bases: TGCGCCAGCAGCTTGCTACAGGGGGCGCAGAGTGAGCAGTTCTTC. This gives the protein CASSLLQGAQSEQFF.

The genes are TRBV11-2 and TRBJ2-7; 9 bases are a match to TRBD2. The germline CDR1 and CDR2 sequences are SGHAT and FQNNGV. CDR3 length: 18 residues. The junction had 12 bases not matched to a gene; V was cut back by 1 base and J by 2 bases. Here the CDR3 reads CASSLGRMSGGYTYEQYF. The CDR3, as DNA: TGTGCCAGCAGCTTAGGAAGGATGAGCGGGGGGTACACCTACGAGCAGTACTTC.

The chain joins TRBV19 to TRBJ1-2; D is ambiguous. CDR1 and CDR2 from the germline V gene are LNHDA and SQIVND (reference sequence). V dropped 4 bases and J dropped 4 bases, with 22 bases sitting between them. The CDR3 consists of 17 residues. The CDR3 DNA reads TGTGCCAGTAGTAGACTCTCCATGGGGAGAGGAGGCTATGGCTACACCTTC. Its protein product is CASSRLSMGRGGYGYTF.

This clone has just a few counts. A junction end diverges from the germline sequence, so it may reflect a read error. The chain couples TRBV5-8 to TRBJ1-4; D is unclear. CDR1 SGHTS and CDR2 YDEGEE come from the germline V gene. CDR3 length: 14 amino acids. This CDR3 reads CASSLGLGSEQLFF. CDR3 coding DNA: TGTGCCAGCAGCTTGGGGTTAGGGTCTGAACAACTGTTTTTT.

The CDR3 loop is CASSFGGQGATEAFF. Here the CDR3 DNA reads TGTGCCAGCAGCTTTGGTGGTCAAGGGGCGACTGAAGCTTTCTTT. The chain combines TRBV11-1 with TRBJ1-1, with D possibly TRBD1 on 5 matching bases. CDR1 and CDR2 (germline): SGHAT, FQDESV (reference sequence). Trimming cost V 3 bases and J 5 bases, with 16 bases left between them. The CDR3 totals 15 residues.

The chain combines TRBV2 with TRBJ1-1, with TRBD1 matching over 8 bases. Germline V gene sequence: CDR1 SNHLY, CDR2 FYNNEI. After removal of 2 bases from V and 5 bases from J, the junction contained 4 bases not matched to a gene. The CDR3 spans 14 residues. CDR3 loop: CASSEQGARTEAFF. In DNA, the CDR3 is TGTGCCAGCAGTGAACAGGGGGCTCGTACTGAAGCTTTCTTT. Supplemented by reference TRBV2 and TRBJ1-1, the full variable domain reads EPEVTQTPSHQVTQMGQEVILRCVPISNHLYFYWYRQILGQKVEFLVSFYNNEISEKSEIFDDQFSVERPDGSNFTLKIRSTKLEDSAMYFCASSEQGARTEAFFGQGTRLTVV.

J is TRBJ1-5 and V is TRBV7-6; 8 bases align to TRBD1. V shed 6 bases and J 3 bases; nucleotides not matched to a gene: 7. In germline, CDR1 is SGHVS, CDR2 FNYEAQ. CDR3 length: 15 residues. The DNA of the CDR3 is TGTGCCAGCAGTCGAGGACAGGGCTCCAATCAGCCCCAGCATTTT. Translating it yields CASSRGQGSNQPQHF.

The chain recombines TRBV7-3 with TRBJ1-1, with unresolved D. V lost 0 bases and J lost 2, with 7 bases in between. In germline, CDR1 is SGHTA, CDR2 FQGTGA. This CDR3 region has 14 residues. CDR3 in DNA: TGTGCCAGCAGCTTAACGGCAGGTAACACTGAAGCTTTCTTT. It translates to CASSLTAGNTEAFF.

CDR3 region: CASSFNAVRDEQYF. The CDR3 region has the DNA TGTGCCAGCAGCTTTAATGCCGTGAGGGATGAGCAGTACTTC. The rearrangement links TRBV5-8 to TRBJ2-7; tentative D call: TRBD2 (5 bases). The V gene's germline CDR1 is SGHTS and CDR2 YDEGEE. The V gene lost 2 bases and the J gene lost 7 bases, with 16 bases spanning the gap. The CDR3 totals 14 residues.

This clone appeared once. The chain recombines TRBV4-2 with TRBJ1-1, with D hard to call. V lost 1 base to trimming and J lost 4 bases, with 10 bases between them. Germline V CDR1 and CDR2: LGHNA, YNFKEQ. The CDR3 extends over 14 amino acids. For the CDR3, the DNA is TGTGCCAGCAGCCAAGCGGGGTTGGTCACTGAAGCTTTCTTT. Translated, it gives CASSQAGLVTEAFF.

This rearrangement joins TRBV28 to TRBJ1-3; weak D call: TRBD1 (5 bases). V shed 4 bases and J shed 0 bases, with 13 bases lying between them. Germline V gene sequence: CDR1 MDHEN, CDR2 SYDVKM. This CDR3 has 16 amino acids. Written as DNA, the CDR3 is TGTGCCAGCAGTTACGAGACAGCTTCCTCTGGAAACACCATATATTTT. Translating it yields CASSYETASSGNTIYF.

The J gene is TRBJ1-6, the V gene TRBV18, with 9 positions matching TRBD1. Germline lookup yields CDR1 KGHSH and CDR2 LQKENI. V was pared by 6 bases and J by 7 bases, with 7 bases of the junction left unmatched. The length of the CDR3 is 15 residues. This CDR3 reads CASSDLTGGNSPLHF. CDR3 coding DNA: TGTGCCAGCTCGGACCTGACAGGGGGAAATTCACCCCTCCACTTT.

For this clone: The sample has other DNA sequences that encode this CDR3 too. The J gene is TRBJ1-2, the V gene TRBV5-1; D is undetermined. Germline lookup yields CDR1 SGHRS and CDR2 YFSETQ. The CDR3 runs to 13 residues. V lost 0 bases and J lost 4, with 7 bases in between. The CDR3 reads CASSLAPAYGYTF. The CDR3 nucleotides are TGCGCCAGCAGCTTGGCGCCTGCCTATGGCTACACCTTC.

This chain uses TRBV7-9 with TRBJ2-2, with D possibly matching TRBD2 (5 bases). The CDR3 contains 14 residues. The V end lost 6 bases, the J end lost 3 bases, and 11 bases lay between the germline ends. Germline V gene sequence: CDR1 SEHNR, CDR2 FQNEAQ (reference sequence). The CDR3 DNA is TGTGCCAGCAGTCCGGTGAGGGACACCGGGGAGCTGTTTTTT. Protein product: CASSPVRDTGELFF. The full variable domain, rest sourced from reference TRBV7-9 and TRBJ2-2, is DTGVSQNPRHKITKRGQNVTFRCDPISEHNRLYWYRQTLGQGPEFLTYFQNEAQLEKSRLLSDRFSAERPKGSFSTLEIQRTEQGDSAMYLCASSPVRDTGELFFGEGSRLTVL.

J is TRBJ1-4 and V is TRBV7-2, with 7 bases fitting TRBD1. V was clipped by 5 bases and J by 8 bases; unmatched bases: 5. The length of the CDR3 is 13 residues. Germline values: CDR1 SGHTA, CDR2 FQGNSA. CDR3: CASSVNRGEKLFF. The CDR3 region has the DNA TGTGCCAGCAGCGTTAACAGGGGAGAAAAACTGTTTTTT.

The V and J genes are TRBV12-3 or TRBV12-4 and TRBJ1-2; D is unresolved. The CDR3 sequence is 12 residues long. Deletions cut 3 bases from V and 4 bases from J, with 6 bases between. CDR3 residues: CASSFDRYGYTF. CDR3 coding DNA: TGTGCCAGCAGTTTCGACCGCTATGGCTACACCTTC.